Sequencing of this T cell receptor (beta chain) was carried out in a study of blood T cell repertoires in COVID-19. Study in general: Spain, Italy and the United States supplied samples that represented acute and convalescent COVID-19. In each case, the material was cDNA or gDNA derived from T cells, B-cell-depleted T cells, or PBMCs.

Trimming pared 0 bases from V and 1 base from J, leaving 9 bases between. CDR3 length: 15 residues. Germline V gives CDR1 MNHEY, CDR2 SVGAGI. Per the study methods: Using reference gene primer amplification, nucleated cell counts were estimated. Data came from immunoSEQ multiplex PCR; TCRdb stores just in-frame clones and leaves some out. V, J and clone size were drawn from that table, and D and trimming were deduced from the DNA. The table has tens of thousands of clones, around 90% seen once. This TCR derives from a woman of 80 years or more with active COVID-19. The V gene is TRBV6-5, the J gene TRBJ1-1; no clear D gene. The sequenced sample consisted of peripheral blood. The CDR3 loop reads CASSYSRVKNTEAFF. In DNA form, the CDR3 reads TGTGCCAGCAGTTACTCTCGGGTGAAGAACACTGAAGCTTTCTTT.